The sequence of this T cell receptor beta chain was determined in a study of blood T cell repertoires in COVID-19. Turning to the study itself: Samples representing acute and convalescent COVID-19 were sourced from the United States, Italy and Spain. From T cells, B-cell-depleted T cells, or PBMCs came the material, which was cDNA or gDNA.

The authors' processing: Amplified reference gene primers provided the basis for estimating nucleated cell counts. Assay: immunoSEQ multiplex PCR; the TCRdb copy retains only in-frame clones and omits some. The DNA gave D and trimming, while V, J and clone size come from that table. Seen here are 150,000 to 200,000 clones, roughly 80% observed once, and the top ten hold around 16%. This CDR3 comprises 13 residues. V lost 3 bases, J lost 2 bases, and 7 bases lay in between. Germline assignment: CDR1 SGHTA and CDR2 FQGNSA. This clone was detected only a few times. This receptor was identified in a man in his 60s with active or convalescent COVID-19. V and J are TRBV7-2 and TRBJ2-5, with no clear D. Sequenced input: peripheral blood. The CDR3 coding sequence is TGTGCCAGCAGCTTGCAGAATCAAGAGACCCAGTACTTC. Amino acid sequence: CASSLQNQETQYF.